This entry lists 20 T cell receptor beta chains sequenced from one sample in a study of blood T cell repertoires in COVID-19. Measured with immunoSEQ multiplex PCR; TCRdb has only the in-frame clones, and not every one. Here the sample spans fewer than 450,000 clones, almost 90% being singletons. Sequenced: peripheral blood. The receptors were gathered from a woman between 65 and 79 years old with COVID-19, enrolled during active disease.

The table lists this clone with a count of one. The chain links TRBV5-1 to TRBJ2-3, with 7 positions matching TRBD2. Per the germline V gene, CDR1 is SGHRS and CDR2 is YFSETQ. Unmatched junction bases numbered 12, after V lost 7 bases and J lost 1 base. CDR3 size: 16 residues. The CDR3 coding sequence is TGCGCCAGCCAAAGCGGGATAAATACTCGCACAGATACGCAGTATTTT. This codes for CASQSGINTRTDTQYF. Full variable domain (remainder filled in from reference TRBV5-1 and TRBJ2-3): KAGVTQTPRYLIKTRGQQVTLSCSPISGHRSVSWYQQTPGQGLQFLFEYFSETQRNKGNFPGRFSGRQFSNSRSEMNVSTLELGDSALYLCASQSGINTRTDTQYFGPGTRLTVL.

In nucleotides, the CDR3 is TGTGCCAGCAGCAAAAAGGAAGGGGACTACGAGCAGTACTTC. Protein: CASSKKEGDYEQYF. The rearrangement links TRBV21-1 to TRBJ2-7; the listed D gene, TRBD1, was not tested against the DNA. TRBV21-1 is shown as a pseudogene. The CDR3 consists of 14 residues.

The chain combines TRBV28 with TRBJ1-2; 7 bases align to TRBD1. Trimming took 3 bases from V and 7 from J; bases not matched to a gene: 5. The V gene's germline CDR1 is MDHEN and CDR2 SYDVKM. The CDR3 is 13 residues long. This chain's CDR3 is CASSFNDRAGYTF. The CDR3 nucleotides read TGTGCCAGCAGTTTCAATGACAGGGCTGGCTACACCTTC.

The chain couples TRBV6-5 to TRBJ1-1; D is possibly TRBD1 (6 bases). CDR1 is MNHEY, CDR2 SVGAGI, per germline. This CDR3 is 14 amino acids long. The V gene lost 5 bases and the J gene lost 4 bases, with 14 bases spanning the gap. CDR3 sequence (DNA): TGTGCCAGCAGTCCGGAGGACAGTTTCACTGAAGCTTTCTTT. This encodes CASSPEDSFTEAFF.

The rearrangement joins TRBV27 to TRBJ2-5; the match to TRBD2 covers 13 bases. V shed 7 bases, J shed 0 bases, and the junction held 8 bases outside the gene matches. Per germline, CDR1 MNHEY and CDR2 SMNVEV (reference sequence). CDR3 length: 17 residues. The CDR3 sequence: CASTPSGLAGDQETQYF. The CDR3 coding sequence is TGTGCCAGCACCCCATCAGGACTAGCGGGGGACCAAGAGACCCAGTACTTC.

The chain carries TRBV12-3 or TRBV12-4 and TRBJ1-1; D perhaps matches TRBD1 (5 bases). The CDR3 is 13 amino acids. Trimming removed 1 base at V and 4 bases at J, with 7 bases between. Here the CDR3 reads CASSLVGATEAFF. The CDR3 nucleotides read TGTGCCAGCAGTTTAGTAGGGGCCACTGAAGCTTTCTTT.

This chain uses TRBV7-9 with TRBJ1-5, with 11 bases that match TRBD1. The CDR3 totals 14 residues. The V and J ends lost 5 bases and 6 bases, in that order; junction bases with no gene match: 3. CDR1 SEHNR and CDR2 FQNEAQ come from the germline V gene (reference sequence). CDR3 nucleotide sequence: TGTGCCAGCAGCGGACAGGGGGCGAGTCAGCCCCAGCATTTT. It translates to CASSGQGASQPQHF. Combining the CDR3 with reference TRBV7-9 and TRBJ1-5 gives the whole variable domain DTGVSQNPRHKITKRGQNVTFRCDPISEHNRLYWYRQTLGQGPEFLTYFQNEAQLEKSRLLSDRFSAERPKGSFSTLEIQRTEQGDSAMYLCASSGQGASQPQHFGDGTRLSIL.

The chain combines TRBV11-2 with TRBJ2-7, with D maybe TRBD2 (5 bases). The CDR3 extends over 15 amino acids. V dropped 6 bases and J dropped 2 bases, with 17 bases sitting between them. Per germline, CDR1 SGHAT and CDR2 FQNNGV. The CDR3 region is CASSQGAGLPYEQYF. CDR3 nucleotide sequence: TGTGCCAGCAGTCAAGGTGCGGGCCTCCCCTACGAGCAGTACTTC.

This CDR3 reads CASSLSPLYGYTF. Written as DNA, the CDR3 is TGTGCCAGCAGTTTGTCTCCCCTCTATGGCTACACCTTC. The chain links TRBV2 to TRBJ1-2, with unresolved D. The CDR3 consists of 13 residues. Trimming shortened V by 5 bases and J by 4 bases, and 11 bases separated the two germline ends. Germline V CDR1 and CDR2: SNHLY, FYNNEI.

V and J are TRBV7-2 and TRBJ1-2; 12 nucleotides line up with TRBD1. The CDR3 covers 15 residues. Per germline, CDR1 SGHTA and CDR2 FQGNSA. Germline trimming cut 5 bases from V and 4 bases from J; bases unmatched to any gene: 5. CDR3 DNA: TGTGCCAGCAGCCCCGGGACAGGGGGCTTCTATGGCTACACCTTC. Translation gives CASSPGTGGFYGYTF.

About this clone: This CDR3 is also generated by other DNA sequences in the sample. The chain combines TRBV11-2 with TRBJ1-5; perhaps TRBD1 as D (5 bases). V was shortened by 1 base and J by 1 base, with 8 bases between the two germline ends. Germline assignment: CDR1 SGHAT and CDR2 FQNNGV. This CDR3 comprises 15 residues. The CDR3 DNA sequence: TGTGCCAGCAGCTTAGCTCCAGGGAGCAATCAGCCCCAGCATTTT. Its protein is CASSLAPGSNQPQHF.

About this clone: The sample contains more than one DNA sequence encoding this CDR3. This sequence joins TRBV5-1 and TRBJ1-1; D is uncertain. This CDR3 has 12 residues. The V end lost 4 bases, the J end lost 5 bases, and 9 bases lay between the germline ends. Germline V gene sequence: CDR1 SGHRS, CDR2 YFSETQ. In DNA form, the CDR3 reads TGCGCCAGCAGCATGACTGGGACTGAAGCTTTCTTT. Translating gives CASSMTGTEAFF.

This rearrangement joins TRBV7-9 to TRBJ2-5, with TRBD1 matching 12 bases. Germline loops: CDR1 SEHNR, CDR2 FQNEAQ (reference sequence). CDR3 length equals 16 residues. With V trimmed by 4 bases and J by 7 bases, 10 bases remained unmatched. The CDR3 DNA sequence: TGTGCCAGCAGCTATAGGGGACAGGGGGCTGCGGGGACCCAGTACTTC. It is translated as CASSYRGQGAAGTQYF.

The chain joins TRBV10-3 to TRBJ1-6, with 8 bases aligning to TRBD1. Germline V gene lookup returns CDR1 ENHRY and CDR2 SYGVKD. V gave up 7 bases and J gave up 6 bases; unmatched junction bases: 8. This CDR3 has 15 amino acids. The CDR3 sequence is CAINQDREGNSPLHF. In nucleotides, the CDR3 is TGTGCCATCAACCAGGACAGGGAAGGTAATTCACCCCTCCACTTT.

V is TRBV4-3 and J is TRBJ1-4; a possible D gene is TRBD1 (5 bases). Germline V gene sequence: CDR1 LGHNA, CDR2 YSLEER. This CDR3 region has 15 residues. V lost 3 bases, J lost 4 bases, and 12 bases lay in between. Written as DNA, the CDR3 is TGCGCCAGCAGCCACCGATACGGGGGTAATGAAAAACTGTTTTTT. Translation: CASSHRYGGNEKLFF.

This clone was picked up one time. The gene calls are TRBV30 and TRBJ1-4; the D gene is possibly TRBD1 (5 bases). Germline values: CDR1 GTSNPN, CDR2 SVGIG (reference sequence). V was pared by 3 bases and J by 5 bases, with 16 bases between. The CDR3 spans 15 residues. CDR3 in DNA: TGTGCCTGGAGGGGTACAACAGGTTTGAATGAAAAACTGTTTTTT. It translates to CAWRGTTGLNEKLFF.

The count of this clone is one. The CDR3 reads CASSLYARGSLEAFF. The CDR3 DNA reads as TGTGCCAGCAGCTTATATGCGCGAGGTAGCCTTGAAGCTTTCTTT. J is TRBJ1-1 and V is TRBV11-1; no firm D call. Trimming shortened V by 2 bases and J by 7 bases, and 17 bases separated the two germline ends. Germline CDR1 reads SGHAT; CDR2 reads FQDESV (reference sequence). The length of the CDR3 is 15 residues.

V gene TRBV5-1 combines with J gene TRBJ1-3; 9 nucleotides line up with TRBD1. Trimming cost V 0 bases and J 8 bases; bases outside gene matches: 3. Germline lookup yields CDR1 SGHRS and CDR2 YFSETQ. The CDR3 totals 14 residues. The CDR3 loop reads CASSLGTGADTIYF. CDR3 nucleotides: TGCGCCAGCAGCTTGGGGACAGGGGCCGACACCATATATTTT.

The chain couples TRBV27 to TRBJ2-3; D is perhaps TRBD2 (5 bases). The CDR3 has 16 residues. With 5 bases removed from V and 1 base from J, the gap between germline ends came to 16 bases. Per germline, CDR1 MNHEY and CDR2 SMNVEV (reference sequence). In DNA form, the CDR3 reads TGTGCCAGCAGTCTTCGGGGTACTATCGGCACAGATACGCAGTATTTT. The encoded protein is CASSLRGTIGTDTQYF.

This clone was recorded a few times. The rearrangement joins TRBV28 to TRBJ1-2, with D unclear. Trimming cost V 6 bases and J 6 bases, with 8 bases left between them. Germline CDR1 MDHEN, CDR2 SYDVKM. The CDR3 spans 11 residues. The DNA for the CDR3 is TGTGCCAGCAGCCTGGAGGATGGCTACACCTTC. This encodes CASSLEDGYTF.